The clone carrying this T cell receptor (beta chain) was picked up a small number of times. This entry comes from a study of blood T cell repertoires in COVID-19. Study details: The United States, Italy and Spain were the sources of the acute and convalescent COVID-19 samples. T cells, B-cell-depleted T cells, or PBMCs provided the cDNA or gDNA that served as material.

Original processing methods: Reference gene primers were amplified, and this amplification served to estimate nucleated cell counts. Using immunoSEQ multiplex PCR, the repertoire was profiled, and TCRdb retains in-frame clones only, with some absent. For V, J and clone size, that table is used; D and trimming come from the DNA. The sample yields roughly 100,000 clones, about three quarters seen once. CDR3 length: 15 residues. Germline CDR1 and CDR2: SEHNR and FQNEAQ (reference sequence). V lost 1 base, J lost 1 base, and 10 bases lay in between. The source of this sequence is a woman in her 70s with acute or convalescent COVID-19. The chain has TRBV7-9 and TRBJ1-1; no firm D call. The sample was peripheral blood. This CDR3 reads CASSLDSSSNTEAFF. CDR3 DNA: TGTGCCAGCAGCTTAGATAGCAGCTCGAACACTGAAGCTTTCTTT.